These 6 T cell receptor beta chains came from one sample sequenced in a study of CD8 T cells in ankylosing spondylitis. TCRdb redid the calling of the 5' RACE reads with MiXCR, one entry per CDR3 protein. Of 350,000 to 400,000 distinct CDR3 sequences detected, around 20% appear once; the ten largest clones hold around 13%. Material: blood, either unsorted or a sorted T cell fraction (not recorded which). These receptors were obtained from a male donor with ankylosing spondylitis or in good health (not recorded which).

This clonotype was detected a few times. This chain joins TRBV4-1 and TRBJ2-7; D may be TRBD1 or TRBD2 (5 bases each). V was clipped by 4 bases and J by 3 bases, with 16 bases between them. The CDR3 extends over 15 amino acids. CDR1 is MGHRA and CDR2 is YSYEKL in the germline V gene. CDR3: CASSPHRDPIYEQYF. Written as DNA, the CDR3 is TGCGCCAGCAGCCCGCACCGGGACCCGATCTACGAGCAGTACTTC.

The chain links TRBV7-3 to TRBJ1-5; D may be TRBD1 (6 bases). The length of the CDR3 is 13 residues. Trimming removed 4 bases at V and 6 bases at J, with 10 bases between. Germline values: CDR1 SGHTA, CDR2 FQGTGA. The DNA for the CDR3 is TGTGCCAGCAGCTGGACAGCCGGTCAGCCCCAGCATTTT. Translating gives CASSWTAGQPQHF.

V usage is TRBV4-1 and J usage is TRBJ1-1, with a possible D match to TRBD1 (6 bases). Trimming removed 4 bases from V and 3 bases from J, with 9 bases in between. Germline assignment: CDR1 MGHRA and CDR2 YSYEKL. The CDR3 extends over 13 amino acids. The CDR3 sequence is CASSPNRDTEAFF. The CDR3 DNA follows: TGCGCCAGCAGCCCAAACAGGGACACTGAAGCTTTCTTT.

The J gene is TRBJ2-1, the V gene TRBV30; the D call may be TRBD1 or TRBD2 (6 bases each). Looked up from germline, CDR1 is GTSNPN and CDR2 is SVGIG (reference sequence). Trimming cost V 3 bases and J 7 bases, with 19 bases left between them. The CDR3 length is 15 residues. CDR3: CAWSDVGGRGNEQFF. CDR3 bases: TGTGCCTGGAGCGACGTGGGGGGCCGGGGTAATGAGCAGTTCTTC.

This CDR3 is CATQRRYLPQETQYF. The CDR3 DNA is TGTGCCACCCAACGCAGGTATCTCCCTCAAGAGACCCAGTACTTC. The genes are TRBV28 and TRBJ2-5; the D is unclear. The V end was cut by 10 bases, the J end by 2 bases, with 20 bases between. The CDR3 contains 15 residues. Germline V gene data show CDR1 as MDHEN and CDR2 as SYDVKM.

In its sample, this clonotype was seen a few times. V gene TRBV6-1 combines with J gene TRBJ2-1, with unresolved D. The germline V gene has CDR1 MNHNS and CDR2 SASEGT. The CDR3 totals 15 residues. Trimming removed 1 base from V and 0 bases from J, with 7 bases in between. The CDR3 here is CASSEGIGSYNEQFF. Here the CDR3 DNA reads TGTGCCAGCAGTGAAGGGATTGGCTCCTACAATGAGCAGTTCTTC.